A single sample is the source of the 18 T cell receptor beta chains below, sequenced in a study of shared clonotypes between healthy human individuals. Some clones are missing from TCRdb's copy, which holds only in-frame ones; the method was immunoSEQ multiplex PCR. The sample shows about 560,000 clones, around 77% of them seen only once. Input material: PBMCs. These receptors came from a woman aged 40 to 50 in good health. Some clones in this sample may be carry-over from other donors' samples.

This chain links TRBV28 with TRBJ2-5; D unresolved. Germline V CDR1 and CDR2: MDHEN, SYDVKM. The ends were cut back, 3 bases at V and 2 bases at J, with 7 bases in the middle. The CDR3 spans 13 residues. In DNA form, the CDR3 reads TGTGCCAGCAGTTTTTACCGACAAGAGACCCAGTACTTC. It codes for CASSFYRQETQYF.

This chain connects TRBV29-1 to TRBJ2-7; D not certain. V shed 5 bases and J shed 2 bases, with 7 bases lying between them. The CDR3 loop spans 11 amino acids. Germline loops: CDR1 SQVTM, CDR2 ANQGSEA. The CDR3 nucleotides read TGCAGCGTTCGACGGACCTACGAGCAGTACTTC. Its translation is CSVRRTYEQYF.

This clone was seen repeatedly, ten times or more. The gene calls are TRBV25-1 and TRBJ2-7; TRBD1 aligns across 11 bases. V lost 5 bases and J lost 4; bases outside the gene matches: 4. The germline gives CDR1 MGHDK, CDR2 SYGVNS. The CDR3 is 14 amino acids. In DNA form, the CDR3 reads TGTGCCAGCAGTCGGACAGGGGGCACATACGAGCAGTACTTC. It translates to CASSRTGGTYEQYF.

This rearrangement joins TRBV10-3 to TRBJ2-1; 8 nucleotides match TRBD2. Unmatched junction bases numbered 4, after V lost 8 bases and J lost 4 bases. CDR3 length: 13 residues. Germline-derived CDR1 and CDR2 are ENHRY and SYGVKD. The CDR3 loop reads CAIGTSGYNEQFF. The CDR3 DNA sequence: TGTGCCATCGGGACTAGTGGATACAATGAGCAGTTCTTC.

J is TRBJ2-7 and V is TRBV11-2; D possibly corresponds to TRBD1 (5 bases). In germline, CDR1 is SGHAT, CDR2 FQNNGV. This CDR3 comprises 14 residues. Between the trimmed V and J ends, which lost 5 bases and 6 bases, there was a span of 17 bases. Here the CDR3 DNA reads TGTGCCAGCAGCCATCCGACAGCCACCCCCGAGCAGTACTTC. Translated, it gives CASSHPTATPEQYF.

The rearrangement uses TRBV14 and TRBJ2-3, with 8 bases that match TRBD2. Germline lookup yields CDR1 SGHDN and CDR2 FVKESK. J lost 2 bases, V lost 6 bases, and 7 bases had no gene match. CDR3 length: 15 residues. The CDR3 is CASSPGRAVTDTQYF. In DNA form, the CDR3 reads TGTGCCAGCAGTCCCGGGAGGGCTGTCACAGATACGCAGTATTTT.

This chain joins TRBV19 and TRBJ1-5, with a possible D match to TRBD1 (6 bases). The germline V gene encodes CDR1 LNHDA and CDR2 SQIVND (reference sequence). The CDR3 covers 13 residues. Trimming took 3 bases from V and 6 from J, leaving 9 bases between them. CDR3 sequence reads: CASSMKGVQPQHF. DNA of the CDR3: TGTGCCAGTAGTATGAAGGGGGTTCAGCCCCAGCATTTT.

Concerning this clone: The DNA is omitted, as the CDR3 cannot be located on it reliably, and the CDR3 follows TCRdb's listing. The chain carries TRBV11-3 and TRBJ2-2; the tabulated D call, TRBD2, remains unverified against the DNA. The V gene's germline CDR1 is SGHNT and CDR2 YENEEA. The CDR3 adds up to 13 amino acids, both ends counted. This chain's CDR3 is CASSSSNTGELFF.

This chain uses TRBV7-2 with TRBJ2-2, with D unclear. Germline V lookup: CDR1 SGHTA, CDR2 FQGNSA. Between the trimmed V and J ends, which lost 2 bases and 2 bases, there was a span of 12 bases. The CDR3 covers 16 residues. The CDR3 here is CASSLSAGTNTGELFF. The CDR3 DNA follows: TGTGCCAGCAGCTTATCGGCCGGTACAAACACCGGGGAGCTGTTTTTT.

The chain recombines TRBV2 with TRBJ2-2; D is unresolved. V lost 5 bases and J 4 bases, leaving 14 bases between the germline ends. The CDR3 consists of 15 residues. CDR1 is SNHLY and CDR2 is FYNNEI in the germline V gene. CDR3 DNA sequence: TGTGCCAGCAGTCCGGGTAGATTGGTCACCGGGGAGCTGTTTTTT. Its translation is CASSPGRLVTGELFF.

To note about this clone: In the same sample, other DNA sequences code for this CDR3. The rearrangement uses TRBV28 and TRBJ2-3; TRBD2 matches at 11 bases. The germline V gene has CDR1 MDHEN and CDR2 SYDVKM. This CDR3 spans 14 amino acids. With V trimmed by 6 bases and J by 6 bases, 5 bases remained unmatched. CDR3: CASSRLAGTDTQYF. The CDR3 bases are TGTGCCAGCAGCCGACTAGCGGGAACGGATACGCAGTATTTT.

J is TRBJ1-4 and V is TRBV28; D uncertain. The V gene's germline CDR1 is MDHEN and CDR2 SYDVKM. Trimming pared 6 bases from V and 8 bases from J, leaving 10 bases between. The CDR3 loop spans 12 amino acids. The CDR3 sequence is CASRQTWEKLFF. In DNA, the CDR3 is TGTGCCAGCAGGCAGACATGGGAAAAACTGTTTTTT.

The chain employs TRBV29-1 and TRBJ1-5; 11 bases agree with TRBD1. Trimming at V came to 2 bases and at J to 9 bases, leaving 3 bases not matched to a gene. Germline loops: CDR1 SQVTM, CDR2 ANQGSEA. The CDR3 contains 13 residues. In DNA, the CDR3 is TGCAGCGTTGAAAGGACAGGGGGCGGGCCCCAGCATTTT. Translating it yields CSVERTGGGPQHF. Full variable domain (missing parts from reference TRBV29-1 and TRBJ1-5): SAVISQKPSRDICQRGTSLTIQCQVDSQVTMMFWYRQQPGQSLTLIATANQGSEATYESGFVIDKFPISRPNLTFSTLTVSNMSPEDSSIYLCSVERTGGGPQHFGDGTRLSIL.

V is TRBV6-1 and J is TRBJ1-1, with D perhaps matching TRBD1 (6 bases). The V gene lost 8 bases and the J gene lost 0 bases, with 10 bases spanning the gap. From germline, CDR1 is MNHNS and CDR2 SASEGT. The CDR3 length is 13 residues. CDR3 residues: CASGGGMNTEAFF. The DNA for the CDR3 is TGTGCCAGCGGGGGGGGCATGAACACTGAAGCTTTCTTT.

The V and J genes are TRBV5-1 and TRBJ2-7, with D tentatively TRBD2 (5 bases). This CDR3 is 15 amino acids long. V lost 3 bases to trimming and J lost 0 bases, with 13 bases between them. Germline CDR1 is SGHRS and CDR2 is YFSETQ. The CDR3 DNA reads TGCGCCAGCAGCTCCCTCCGGGCGGGCTCCTACGAGCAGTACTTC. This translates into CASSSLRAGSYEQYF.

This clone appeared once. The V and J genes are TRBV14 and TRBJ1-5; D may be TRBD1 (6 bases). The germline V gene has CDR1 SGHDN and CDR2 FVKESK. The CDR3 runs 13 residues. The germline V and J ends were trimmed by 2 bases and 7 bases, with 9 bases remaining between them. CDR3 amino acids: CASSQSGGQPQHF. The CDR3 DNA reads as TGTGCCAGCAGCCAAAGCGGGGGCCAGCCCCAGCATTTT. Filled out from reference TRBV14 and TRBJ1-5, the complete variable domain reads EAGVTQFPSHSVIEKGQTVTLRCDPISGHDNLYWYRRVMGKEIKFLLHFVKESKQDESGMPNNRFLAERTGGTYSTLKVQPAELEDSGVYFCASSQSGGQPQHFGDGTRLSIL.

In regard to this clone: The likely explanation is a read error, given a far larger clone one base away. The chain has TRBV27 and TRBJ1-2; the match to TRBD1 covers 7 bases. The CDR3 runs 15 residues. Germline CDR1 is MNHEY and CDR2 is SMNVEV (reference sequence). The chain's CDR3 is CAGSLSQGVGYGYTF. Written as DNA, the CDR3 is TGTGCCGGCAGTTTATCGCAGGGGGTGGGCTATGGCTACACCTTC.

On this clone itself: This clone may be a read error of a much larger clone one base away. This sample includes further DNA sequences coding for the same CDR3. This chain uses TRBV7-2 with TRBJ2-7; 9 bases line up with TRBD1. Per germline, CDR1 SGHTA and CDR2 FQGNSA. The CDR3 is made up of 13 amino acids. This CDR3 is CASSTNRGLEQYF. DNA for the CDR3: TGTGCAAGCAGCACCAACAGGGGGCTCGAGCAGTATTTC. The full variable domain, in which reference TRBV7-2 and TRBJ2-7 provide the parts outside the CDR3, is GAGVSQSPSNKVTEKGKDVELRCDPISGHTALYWYRQSLGQGLEFLIYFQGNSAPDKSGLPSDRFSAERTGGSVSTLTIQRTQQEDSAVYLCASSTNRGLEQYFGPGTRLTVT.